This entry is about one T cell receptor beta chain. This clone turned up a few times. What this receptor recognizes is not known. The input lacks base qualities; no much larger clone sits a single base away. The germline V gene (reference sequence) gives CDR1 as LNHDA and CDR2 as SQIVND. Trimming at the junction amounts to 3 bases on V and 4 bases on J, and the germline ends lie 12 bases apart. Its CDR3 holds 15 amino acids, cysteine through phenylalanine. CDR3 DNA is the only sequence kept; it has 45 bases, read in frame from the first base. The data originate from a study of blood T cell repertoires in COVID-19 (dated by TCRdb to 2019 to 2021). Some background on the complete study: Collaborator samples came from the United States, Italy and Spain and covered acute and convalescent phases of COVID-19. The sample metadata nearly always contained a de-identified subject ID, COVID-19 status, age in years and sex. Samples were obtained from the ongoing ImmuneRACE study (first 160 participants) and from 1,254 subjects provided by 6 global collaborators. A freely available public database, intended as a resource for researchers studying the immune response to SARS-CoV-2, is where the repertoires were released. Subjects who had been exposed to COVID-19, were actively infected with it, or had recovered from it provided the deeply sampled blood TCRbeta repertoires that made up the dataset. Where available, HLA class I and class II types were taken from metadata supplied by the sample provider and were not determined by assay-based typing. The material from the prospective study consisted of cDNA or gDNA derived from T cells, B-cell-depleted T cells, or PBMCs.

The immunoSEQ Assay, a bias-controlled multiplex PCR, was used to amplify TCRbeta CDR3 regions from genomic DNA. The study's own analysis went as follows. The number of nucleated cells in each sample was estimated from the amplification of reference gene primers within the assay. Sequence reads were collapsed and filtered to measure the absolute abundance of every unique TCRbeta CDR3 rearrangement. For each sample, productive Simpson clonality was calculated as the square root of Simpson's diversity index across productive rearrangements. Drawn from immuneACCESS, this table holds only the in-frame rearrangements with V and J called that TCRdb kept. Clones are partly lost; checked studies trace under half to an unresolved V gene and leave the rest unexplained. That table gives V, J and clone size, and the DNA gave D and trimming. This sample has roughly 180,000 clones in its table, and about four fifths of those were observed once. The top ten clonotypes cover about 11% of the sample.

One collaborating source in Seattle enrolled patients while the patients were actively infected and followed the patients over time throughout the course of disease. Each collaborating institution followed its own protocols to collect whole blood in K2EDTA tubes. For TCRbeta analysis, collaborators shipped samples in one of three forms: frozen whole blood, isolated PBMCs, or DNA extracted from either of those sample types. Results the study describes overall, beyond this receptor: The quantity of clinical and demographic metadata differed by source and by participant and was supplied without curation.

Sequenced input: peripheral blood. The sequence was collected from a woman in her forties with COVID-19, enrolled during active disease. The chain was built from TRBV19 and TRBJ2-2, and TRBD1 may be the D gene, going by 5 matching bases. The CDR3 here reads CASSITPGITGELFF. The DNA reads as follows: TGTGCCAGTAGTATTACCCCAGGGATCACCGGGGAGCTGTTTTTT.